One and the same sample provided the 32 T cell receptor beta chains below, sequenced in a study of blood T cell repertoires in COVID-19. Profiled with immunoSEQ multiplex PCR; TCRdb holds only in-frame clones, not every one. The sample lists about 88,000 clones, roughly nine tenths occurring once. Sequencing was carried out using peripheral blood. All receptors derive from a human donor with active COVID-19. The donor label of this sample is uncertain.

This rearrangement joins TRBV18 to TRBJ2-1; tentatively, D is TRBD1 (6 bases). There are 15 residues in the CDR3. Germline V lookup: CDR1 KGHSH, CDR2 LQKENI. V lost 4 bases and J 6 bases, leaving 16 bases between the germline ends. As DNA, the CDR3 is TGTGCCAGCTCACTCCAGGGGCCAGGGTTCAATGAGCAGTTCTTC. Amino acids: CASSLQGPGFNEQFF.

This clone was seen only once. V is TRBV5-6 and J is TRBJ2-3; 7 bases map to TRBD2. CDR3 length: 16 residues. Germline CDR1 reads SGHDT; CDR2 reads YYEEEE. The trim removed 4 bases at V and 1 base at J, leaving 9 bases unmatched. DNA of the CDR3: TGTGCCAGCAGCCGCCCCCGGGACTACCGCACAGATACGCAGTATTTT. It codes for CASSRPRDYRTDTQYF.

This clone was seen a handful of times. The chain carries TRBV5-1 and TRBJ2-5; a weak D match, TRBD2 (7 bases). The germline CDR1 and CDR2 sequences are SGHRS and YFSETQ. Trimming removed 0 bases from V and 7 bases from J, with 13 bases in between. The CDR3 length is 14 residues. The CDR3: CASSLEQGGVTQYF. Here the CDR3 DNA reads TGCGCCAGCAGCTTGGAACAGGGAGGGGTGACCCAGTACTTC. The complete variable domain, with remaining parts taken from reference TRBV5-1 and TRBJ2-5, reads KAGVTQTPRYLIKTRGQQVTLSCSPISGHRSVSWYQQTPGQGLQFLFEYFSETQRNKGNFPGRFSGRQFSNSRSEMNVSTLELGDSALYLCASSLEQGGVTQYFGPGTRLLVL.

CDR3 in amino acids: CASSLGGQGYEQYF. The CDR3 coding sequence is TGTGCCAGCAGCTTAGGGGGACAGGGCTACGAGCAGTACTTC. The chain is built from TRBV7-2 and TRBJ2-7; TRBD1 aligns across 9 bases. V lost 1 base to trimming and J lost 3 bases; unmatched junction nucleotides: 1. The germline V gene has CDR1 SGHTA and CDR2 FQGNSA. This CDR3 comprises 14 residues.

This chain joins TRBV9 and TRBJ2-5; D is uncertain. This CDR3 spans 15 amino acids. Germline values: CDR1 SGDLS, CDR2 YYNGEE. V lost 0 bases and J 2 bases, leaving 11 bases between the germline ends. As DNA, the CDR3 is TGTGCCAGCAGCGTAGGAACAGCAACACAAGAGACCCAGTACTTC. It translates to CASSVGTATQETQYF.

The chain employs TRBV18 and TRBJ2-5; D unclear. The CDR3 is made up of 13 amino acids. Germline loops: CDR1 KGHSH, CDR2 LQKENI. The germline V and J ends were trimmed by 3 bases and 1 base, with 6 bases remaining between them. CDR3 region: CASSPPLQETQYF. The CDR3 coding sequence is TGTGCCAGCTCACCTCCCCTCCAAGAGACCCAGTACTTC.

The rearrangement links TRBV15 to TRBJ1-2, with 9 bases fitting TRBD1. Losses at the gene ends were 3 bases for V and 8 bases for J; bases not matched to a gene: 10. CDR3 size: 15 residues. Per germline, CDR1 LNHNV and CDR2 YYDKDF (reference sequence). As DNA, the CDR3 is TGTGCCACCAGCAGTCCCTCAACAGGGGGCGGGGGCTACACCTTC. Amino acid sequence: CATSSPSTGGGGYTF.

This clone was counted once. The chain links TRBV5-4 to TRBJ2-7; the D gene is possibly TRBD1 (5 bases). Germline CDR1 is SGHNT and CDR2 is YYREEE (reference sequence). CDR3 length equals 15 residues. V was trimmed by 1 base and J by 0 bases, leaving 11 bases between them. The DNA of the CDR3 is TGTGCCAGCAGCTTGTCAGGGCTAAACTCCTACGAGCAGTACTTC. Protein sequence: CASSLSGLNSYEQYF.

The count of this clone is one. The chain uses TRBV2 and TRBJ1-4; 9 bases map to TRBD1. J lost 8 bases, V lost 6 bases, and 7 bases had no gene match. This CDR3 comprises 14 residues. Germline V gene lookup returns CDR1 SNHLY and CDR2 FYNNEI. This CDR3 is CASRRGQGREKLFF. DNA of the CDR3: TGTGCCAGCAGGAGGGGACAGGGTCGGGAAAAACTGTTTTTT.

The rearrangement links TRBV5-1 to TRBJ1-4; the D gene is possibly TRBD1 (6 bases). The CDR3 has 15 residues. V was shortened by 4 bases and J by 6 bases, with 16 bases between the two germline ends. CDR1 is SGHRS and CDR2 is YFSETQ in the germline V gene. This CDR3 is CASSLEQGSYEKLFF. CDR3 nucleotide sequence: TGCGCCAGCAGCCTTGAACAGGGTTCGTATGAAAAACTGTTTTTT.

The chain couples TRBV5-1 to TRBJ1-6; possible D gene TRBD1, 5 bases. The CDR3 consists of 16 residues. V lost 4 bases and J lost 9, with 20 bases in between. The germline V gene encodes CDR1 SGHRS and CDR2 YFSETQ. The CDR3 DNA sequence: TGCGCCAGCAGCCCGGAGGGCCGGCAGGGATCTTCACCCCTCCACTTT. Protein product: CASSPEGRQGSSPLHF.

This chain joins TRBV12-5 and TRBJ1-1, with D possibly being TRBD1 (5 bases). V was pared by 2 bases and J by 11 bases, with 12 bases between. Germline V CDR1 and CDR2: LGHNT, FRNRAP. This CDR3 spans 12 amino acids. The CDR3 spells CASGLPGGSAFF. The CDR3 DNA is TGTGCTAGTGGTTTGCCTGGGGGGTCGGCTTTCTTT.

The chain employs TRBV20-1 and TRBJ2-6; possible D gene TRBD1, 5 bases. CDR1 is DFQATT and CDR2 is SNEGSKA in the germline V gene (reference sequence). The CDR3 consists of 11 residues. Trimming shortened V by 3 bases and J by 16 bases, and 13 bases separated the two germline ends. The CDR3 DNA reads TGCAGTGCTAGCGACGACAGAAAACTGACTTTC. This codes for CSASDDRKLTF.

V gene TRBV4-2 combines with J gene TRBJ1-2; TRBD1 aligns across 12 bases. The junction had 7 bases not matched to a gene; V was cut back by 3 bases and J by 2 bases. Germline V gene lookup returns CDR1 LGHNA and CDR2 YNFKEQ. CDR3 size: 17 residues. The CDR3 nucleotides read TGTGCCAGCAGCCATCCAGGGACAGGGGGCGGGAACTATGGCTACACCTTC. This encodes CASSHPGTGGGNYGYTF.

The rearrangement joins TRBV27 to TRBJ1-6; 7 bases line up with TRBD1. The CDR3 runs 14 residues. Germline CDR1 is MNHEY and CDR2 is SMNVEV (reference sequence). V shed 5 bases and J 9 bases; nucleotides not matched to a gene: 7. In DNA form, the CDR3 reads TGTGCCAGCAGTCTTCAGGGGGTTGTTTCACCCCTCCACTTT. Protein: CASSLQGVVSPLHF.

This chain joins TRBV28 and TRBJ1-2, with 8 bases lining up with TRBD1. This CDR3 region has 15 residues. The junction had 10 bases not matched to a gene; V was cut back by 8 bases and J by 2 bases. CDR1 MDHEN and CDR2 SYDVKM come from the germline V gene. The CDR3: CASGGPGTGNYGYTF. As DNA, the CDR3 is TGTGCCAGCGGGGGACCCGGGACAGGAAACTATGGCTACACCTTC.

The V and J genes are TRBV7-2 and TRBJ1-3; D ambiguous. Germline V CDR1 and CDR2: SGHTA, FQGNSA. Trimming cost V 2 bases and J 0 bases, with 8 bases left between them. This CDR3 spans 15 amino acids. The CDR3 nucleotides are TGTGCCAGCAGCTTATCGGCAGGCTCTGGAAACACCATATATTTT. Its translation: CASSLSAGSGNTIYF.

The chain recombines TRBV5-4 with TRBJ2-3, with 10 nucleotides matching TRBD1. The V and J ends lost 5 bases and 1 base, in that order; junction bases with no gene match: 4. CDR3 length: 15 amino acids. In germline, CDR1 is SGHNT, CDR2 YYREEE (reference sequence). The CDR3 protein is CASSDRGLRTDTQYF. The CDR3 DNA sequence: TGTGCCAGCAGTGACAGGGGGCTTCGCACAGATACGCAGTATTTT.

The chain carries TRBV2 and TRBJ2-1; 12 positions agree with TRBD2. The CDR3 loop spans 19 amino acids. Germline assignment: CDR1 SNHLY and CDR2 FYNNEI. The V segment lost 8 bases and the J segment 0 bases; nucleotides outside the gene matches: 14. CDR3 region: CASRKAGLAGRRSYNEQFF. The DNA for the CDR3 is TGTGCCAGCCGAAAAGCGGGACTAGCGGGCCGCCGCTCCTACAATGAGCAGTTCTTC.

The chain combines TRBV11-2 with TRBJ2-2, with 11 bases fitting TRBD1. In germline, CDR1 is SGHAT, CDR2 FQNNGV. The V gene end was trimmed by 5 bases and the J gene end by 5 bases; junction bases not matched to a gene: 7. CDR3 length: 16 residues. CDR3 sequence: CASSPWTGGPTGELFF. The CDR3 coding sequence is TGTGCCAGCAGCCCCTGGACAGGGGGCCCTACCGGGGAGCTGTTTTTT.

The count of this clone is one. The chain employs TRBV5-5 and TRBJ2-7, with D possibly matching TRBD1 (5 bases). This CDR3 is built from 15 residues. Germline V gives CDR1 SGHKS, CDR2 YYEKEE (reference sequence). V gave up 6 bases and J gave up 3 bases, with 19 bases separating them. CDR3 amino acids: CASNLIPDRRYEQYF. CDR3 in DNA: TGTGCCAGCAACCTCATCCCAGACAGACGCTACGAGCAGTACTTC.

This rearrangement joins TRBV5-1 to TRBJ1-1; 7 bases agree with TRBD1. CDR3 length: 16 amino acids. The germline V gene encodes CDR1 SGHRS and CDR2 YFSETQ. Trimming removed 4 bases from V and 1 base from J; junction bases left unmatched: 10. The CDR3 reads CASSRLKGAANTEAFF. In DNA form, the CDR3 reads TGCGCCAGCAGCCGGTTGAAGGGGGCAGCGAACACTGAAGCTTTCTTT.

V gene TRBV6-5 combines with J gene TRBJ1-6; 8 bases line up with TRBD1. Germline V gives CDR1 MNHEY, CDR2 SVGAGI. This CDR3 is 16 amino acids long. The J segment lost 3 bases and the V segment lost 2 bases, leaving 3 bases of the junction unmatched. CDR3: CASSYPDRDYNSPLHF. The CDR3 DNA follows: TGTGCCAGCAGTTACCCGGACAGGGACTATAATTCACCCCTCCACTTT.

The chain uses TRBV13 and TRBJ2-2; 14 nucleotides align to TRBD2. There are 15 residues in the CDR3. The germline CDR1 and CDR2 sequences are PRHDT and FYEKMQ (reference sequence). The trim removed 8 bases at V and 6 bases at J, leaving 5 bases unmatched. In DNA form, the CDR3 reads TGTGCCAGCCCTGGGACTAGCGGGGGCGCCGGGGAGCTGTTTTTT. Translation: CASPGTSGGAGELFF.

The V call is TRBV27, the J call TRBJ2-1, with 9 bases that match TRBD1. The CDR3 consists of 15 residues. The germline V gene encodes CDR1 MNHEY and CDR2 SMNVEV (reference sequence). With V trimmed by 5 bases and J by 9 bases, 11 bases remained unmatched. The CDR3 here is CASSKPGTGRIEQFF. CDR3 bases: TGTGCCAGCAGTAAACCCGGGACAGGGAGAATTGAGCAGTTCTTC.

The chain couples TRBV4-3 to TRBJ2-3; D is unclear. V lost 1 base, J lost 6 bases, and 11 bases lay in between. The CDR3 extends over 14 amino acids. Germline CDR1 is LGHNA and CDR2 is YSLEER. CDR3 amino acids: CASSQVVESDTQYF. Written as DNA, the CDR3 is TGCGCCAGCAGCCAAGTGGTGGAGTCGGATACGCAGTATTTT.

The chain joins TRBV11-2 to TRBJ2-7; the match to TRBD1 covers 8 bases. Per germline, CDR1 SGHAT and CDR2 FQNNGV. V was pared by 5 bases and J by 5 bases, with 11 bases of the junction left unmatched. The CDR3 has 15 amino acids. The CDR3 is CASSVLRTGQNEQYF. The CDR3 bases are TGTGCCAGCAGCGTACTCAGGACAGGGCAGAACGAGCAGTACTTC.

This chain joins TRBV9 and TRBJ2-1; TRBD1 might be the D (6 bases). The CDR3 is 15 residues long. CDR1 and CDR2 (germline): SGDLS, YYNGEE. V was trimmed by 4 bases and J by 2 bases, leaving 13 bases between them. This CDR3 is CASSIRTDTYNEQFF. Here the CDR3 DNA reads TGTGCCAGCAGCATCAGGACAGATACCTACAATGAGCAGTTCTTC.

Only one count was recorded for this clone. The V and J genes are TRBV4-1 and TRBJ2-7; 8 positions agree with TRBD1. V trimming: 0 bases; J trimming: 6 bases; junction bases outside the gene matches: 13. The CDR3 spans 17 residues. Germline V gene sequence: CDR1 MGHRA, CDR2 YSYEKL. CDR3 DNA: TGCGCCAGCAGCCAAGATCACAGGGGGGATCCTCCCATCGAGCAGTACTTC. Its protein product is CASSQDHRGDPPIEQYF.

The chain links TRBV5-5 to TRBJ2-7; 7 bases agree with TRBD1. The germline gives CDR1 SGHKS, CDR2 YYEKEE (reference sequence). This CDR3 has 14 residues. V shed 4 bases and J 3 bases; nucleotides not matched to a gene: 7. CDR3 protein: CASSRDRAHYEQYF. In nucleotides, the CDR3 is TGTGCCAGCAGCCGAGACAGGGCCCACTACGAGCAGTACTTC.

This clone occurred once. The chain links TRBV29-1 to TRBJ2-7, with D perhaps TRBD2 (6 bases). Germline assignment: CDR1 SQVTM and CDR2 ANQGSEA. V shed 3 bases and J shed 7 bases, with 16 bases lying between them. The CDR3 runs to 13 residues. The CDR3 DNA follows: TGCAGCGTTGAGGCTGCGGGGCCTCGGGAGCAGTACTTC. Protein sequence: CSVEAAGPREQYF.

The rearrangement uses TRBV3-1 (or the pseudogene TRBV3-2) and TRBJ2-1; no reliable D call. Germline V CDR1 and CDR2: LGHDT, YNNKEL (reference sequence). CDR3 size: 15 residues. V was trimmed by 1 base and J by 3 bases, leaving 10 bases between them. The CDR3 region is CASSQGALGYNEQFF. The CDR3 DNA follows: TGTGCCAGCAGCCAAGGGGCATTGGGCTACAATGAGCAGTTCTTC.